The clone carrying this TCR beta chain was recorded many times. The target antigen is unknown. CDR3 length: 14 amino acids. Per germline, CDR1 SGHRS and CDR2 YFSETQ. V lost 7 bases to trimming and J lost 0 bases, with 11 bases between them. These data originate in a study of T-cell reconstitution after alpha-beta-depleted transplantation in children. A TCRbeta library incorporating unique molecular identifiers was prepared. One entry per CDR3 protein, called by TCRdb with MiXCR from the PCR reads. The profile shows 700,000 to 950,000 distinct CDR3 sequences, approximately 15% of them singletons. Study-level findings and limits: TCRbeta diversity was high at day 60 in some patients (a result of surviving recipient T cells and thymic progenitors). Where alpha-beta T cells came from about two months after transplant was reportedly several hundred expanded graft clones. T-cell counts and diversity at one year following transplant were attributed mainly to newly produced T cells.

The J gene is TRBJ1-3, the V gene TRBV5-1; perhaps TRBD1 as D (6 bases). Material: PBMCs, mostly from graft donor cells, obtained 360 days after TCRalphabeta/CD19-depleted stem cell transplant. The sequence was obtained from a male patient younger than 18 who had a stem cell transplant for acute lymphoblastic leukemia, so the T cells may come from the graft donor. The CDR3 DNA is TGCGCCAGCGCAGGGGACCACTCTGGAAACACCATATATTTT. This gives the protein CASAGDHSGNTIYF.